This TCR beta chain came from a study of spatial heterogeneity in lung cancer. Study outcomes and limitations: Expanded alpha and beta TCR counts within tumors tracked tumor mutation counts.

This clonotype is labeled as medium-sized (0.01 to 0.1%). Its cognate antigen is unknown. CDR1 and CDR2 from the germline V gene are SGDLS and YYNGEE. J lost 4 bases, V lost 3 bases, and 9 bases had no gene match. The CDR3 length is 16 residues. TCRdb passed the 5' RACE reads through MiXCR, listing each CDR3 protein once. The sample consists of 4,000 or so distinct CDR3 sequences, approximately 8% of them appearing once. Sample time point: sample taken at primary tumor resection. The sequenced sample was lung tumor tissue, obtained at surgery. This chain connects TRBV9 to TRBJ2-3; 9 positions match TRBD2. This sequence was found in a male donor with early-stage non-small cell lung cancer. CDR3 sequence reads: CASSALSGGGADTQYF. The CDR3 nucleotides read TGTGCCAGCAGCGCCCTTAGCGGGGGCGGGGCAGATACGCAGTATTTT. The entire variable domain, with the rest obtained from reference TRBV9 and TRBJ2-3, is as follows: DSGVTQTPKHLITATGQRVTLRCSPRSGDLSVYWYQQSLDQGLQFLIQYYNGEERAKGNILERFSAQQFPDLHSELNLSSLELGDSALYFCASSALSGGGADTQYFGPGTRLTVL.